In its sample, the clone carrying this T cell receptor beta chain was seen many times. The data are from a study of T cells in Graves' hyperthyroidism and ophthalmopathy. The V end was cut by 5 bases, the J end by 7 bases, with 15 bases between. From germline, CDR1 is SGHAT and CDR2 FQNNGV. There are 13 residues in the CDR3. The source material, RNA transcripts, was used to amplify TCR beta CDR3 regions. Using the HTBI primer set, a first-round RT-PCR was run on the TCR CDR3. TCRdb independently ran MiXCR on the multiplex PCR reads; one entry per CDR3 protein. The sample comprises roughly 510,000 distinct CDR3 sequences, less than 25% of which are singletons, and around 27% rests with the top ten. PBMCs were collected from a roughly 9.7 ml volume of fresh peripheral blood.

What was sequenced was blood. The V call is TRBV11-2, the J call TRBJ2-7; possibly TRBD2 for D (6 bases). The source is a man between 18 and 29 years old with Graves' hyperthyroidism. CDR3 DNA: TGTGCCAGCAGCCCCCGACTAGTCTATGAGCAGTACTTC. Its translation is CASSPRLVYEQYF.